One sample yielded the 9 T cell receptor beta chains listed below, sequenced in a study of graft-versus-host responses after intestinal transplantation. Data came from immunoSEQ multiplex PCR; TCRdb stores just in-frame clones and leaves some out. The table lists about 14,000 clones, around 70% of them singletons. Processed graft tissue released its intraepithelial and lamina propria lymphocytes. The sample in question was ileum tissue, obtained 16 days after intestinal transplant. The source of these receptors is a human patient who received an intestinal transplant, so some T cells may come from the graft donor.

This sequence joins TRBV4-2 and TRBJ1-1; 7 bases fit TRBD1. The CDR3 contains 17 residues. V was pared by 0 bases and J by 7 bases, with 14 bases of the junction left unmatched. Germline V gene lookup returns CDR1 LGHNA and CDR2 YNFKEQ. CDR3 protein: CASSQDRETGFYFEAFF. The CDR3 DNA is TGTGCCAGCAGCCAAGATCGGGAGACAGGGTTTTATTTTGAAGCTTTCTTT.

The CDR3 loop reads CASSQQGLSGNTIYF. Here the CDR3 DNA reads TGTGCCAGCAGTCAACAGGGCCTCTCTGGAAACACCATATATTTT. The J gene is TRBJ1-3, the V gene TRBV6-5; possible D gene TRBD1, 6 bases. V gave up 5 bases and J gave up 0 bases, with 11 bases separating them. The CDR3 extends over 15 amino acids. Germline-derived CDR1 and CDR2 are MNHEY and SVGAGI.

The J gene is TRBJ1-6, the V gene TRBV4-2; perhaps TRBD1 as D (6 bases). The CDR3 sequence is 16 residues long. Germline CDR1 LGHNA, CDR2 YNFKEQ. V lost 2 bases to trimming and J lost 9 bases, with 17 bases between them. CDR3 sequence reads: CASSQQATRGGSPLHF. CDR3 DNA: TGTGCCAGCAGCCAACAGGCCACCCGAGGGGGTTCACCCCTCCACTTT.

The chain carries TRBV7-9 and TRBJ2-1; tentative D call: TRBD2 (5 bases). The germline CDR1 and CDR2 sequences are SEHNR and FQNEAQ (reference sequence). V was shortened by 5 bases and J by 8 bases, with 10 bases between the two germline ends. CDR3 length: 12 residues. The CDR3 region has the DNA TGTGCCAGCAGCCCGGGGTATGATGAGCAGTTCTTC. Protein: CASSPGYDEQFF.

The chain has TRBV6-6 and TRBJ1-6; maybe TRBD1 (5 bases). The length of the CDR3 is 13 residues. The germline V gene encodes CDR1 MNHNY and CDR2 SVGAGI (reference sequence). Trimming took 9 bases from V and 7 from J, leaving 13 bases between them. DNA for the CDR3: TGTGCCAGTGGGGGGGTTAACAATTCACCCCTCCACTTT. Amino acids: CASGGVNNSPLHF.

The chain has TRBV2 and TRBJ2-5; a weak D match, TRBD1 (8 bases). Per the germline V gene, CDR1 is SNHLY and CDR2 is FYNNEI. V lost 5 bases, J lost 4 bases, and 14 bases lay in between. The CDR3 is 14 residues long. The CDR3 DNA is TGTGCCAGCAGTTTACAGGGGGGGCCAGAGACCCAGTACTTC. The encoded protein is CASSLQGGPETQYF.

This chain connects TRBV4-1 to TRBJ1-5; tentatively, D is TRBD1 (6 bases). CDR3 length: 17 residues. V was shortened by 1 base and J by 4 bases, with 17 bases between the two germline ends. Germline CDR1 reads MGHRA; CDR2 reads YSYEKL. CDR3 amino acids: CASSQVLQGLPNQPQHF. The CDR3 DNA is TGCGCCAGCAGCCAAGTCCTTCAGGGGCTACCTAATCAGCCCCAGCATTTT.

V usage is TRBV18 and J usage is TRBJ1-2, with D perhaps matching TRBD1 (5 bases). This CDR3 comprises 14 residues. Germline-derived CDR1 and CDR2 are KGHSH and LQKENI. Between the trimmed V and J ends, which lost 1 base and 8 bases, there was a span of 14 bases. CDR3 sequence reads: CASSPRGERGGYTF. The CDR3 nucleotides are TGTGCCAGCTCACCACGGGGTGAAAGGGGCGGCTACACCTTC.

This clone is large in the sample. The chain links TRBV5-6 to TRBJ2-7; 7 bases agree with TRBD1. CDR1 SGHDT and CDR2 YYEEEE come from the germline V gene. This CDR3 has 13 residues. After removal of 2 bases from V and 6 bases from J, the junction contained 5 bases not matched to a gene. CDR3 DNA sequence: TGTGCCAGCAGCTTTAGACAGGGCCTCGAGCAGTACTTC. This gives the protein CASSFRQGLEQYF.